This TCR beta chain was recovered during a study of Ad26.COV2.S vaccination and SARS-CoV-2 variants. Overall study findings and caveats: Total responses of T cells may have been underestimated by the analyses of TCR breadth and depth.

In regard to this clone: The antigen is not known.

Treatment reported: 15 to 20 received Ad26.COV2.S at low or high dose, single or two shots; roughly five received placebo; per-sample allocation not given. Samples analyzed were those drawn on day 63 after the first vaccine or placebo injection. An 18-55-year-old adult in Boston served as donor. The data were produced by immunoSEQ multiplex PCR, yet TCRdb's version contains in-frame clones alone and is incomplete. The sample consists of roughly 400,000 clones, 80% to 95% of them appearing once. The TCR sequence derives from a person between 18 and 65 years old who received the Ad26.COV2.S COVID-19 vaccine or a placebo. This material consisted of peripheral blood, taken in a trial of Ad26.COV2.S vaccine versus placebo.

CDR3 coding DNA: TGTGCCTGGAGTAACGGGTCTCCCGGGAACACCATATATTTT. Encoded protein: CAWSNGSPGNTIYF. V usage is TRBV30 and J usage is TRBJ1-3, with D unclear. From germline, CDR1 is GTSNPN and CDR2 SVGIG (reference sequence). The CDR3 totals 14 residues. Trimming cost V 2 bases and J 7 bases, with 15 bases left between them.